These 23 T cell receptor beta chains originate from one sample sequenced in a study of CD8 T cells in Susac syndrome. RNA was extracted with the RNeasy kit, and a quantity of roughly 0.45 to 1 ug was reverse transcribed using random hexamers. TCRdb passed the immunoSEQ multiplex PCR reads through MiXCR, listing each CDR3 protein once. The table has 200,000 to 250,000 distinct CDR3 sequences, roughly 90% seen once. Material for sequencing was CD8+ T cells from PBMCs. The origin of the receptors is a human donor with multiple sclerosis.

The chain employs TRBV24-1 and TRBJ2-1; no clear D gene. Trimming cost V 1 base and J 6 bases, with 6 bases left between them. Germline lookup yields CDR1 KGHDR and CDR2 SFDVKD. The CDR3 consists of 13 residues. This chain's CDR3 is CATSDLSSNEQFF. The CDR3 DNA follows: TGTGCCACCAGTGATTTAAGCAGCAATGAGCAGTTCTTC.

This chain links TRBV7-3 with TRBJ2-5, with a weak D call TRBD2 (7 bases). Germline V CDR1 and CDR2: SGHTA, FQGTGA. Trimming shortened V by 6 bases and J by 0 bases, and 32 bases separated the two germline ends. This CDR3 is built from 21 residues. CDR3 bases: TGTGCCAGCAGTCAACCCCGGGGGGCTTTTGTGGGGGCCCTGTACCAAGAGACCCAGTACTTC. It codes for CASSQPRGAFVGALYQETQYF.

V usage is TRBV4-1 and J usage is TRBJ1-4; no clear D. Germline V gives CDR1 MGHRA, CDR2 YSYEKL. The CDR3 sequence is 15 residues long. V was cut by 3 bases and J by 0 bases, with 8 bases left in between. CDR3 in amino acids: CASSHKEATNEKLFF. For the CDR3, the DNA is TGCGCCAGCAGCCATAAGGAGGCAACTAATGAAAAACTGTTTTTT.

The chain links TRBV7-2 to TRBJ2-3; 11 bases align to TRBD2. V dropped 5 bases and J dropped 6; count of bases not matched to a gene: 10. The CDR3 extends over 16 amino acids. Germline CDR1 and CDR2: SGHTA and FQGNSA. CDR3 in DNA: TGTGCCAGCAGCCCTGGGACTAGCGGACCTAGGGATACGCAGTATTTT. Amino acids: CASSPGTSGPRDTQYF.

V gene TRBV6-5 combines with J gene TRBJ1-2, with D unresolved. CDR3 length: 14 amino acids. Trimming removed 2 bases at V and 2 bases at J, with 9 bases between. Germline V CDR1 and CDR2: MNHEY, SVGAGI. The CDR3 loop is CASSYGPQNYGYTF. The CDR3 region has the DNA TGTGCCAGCAGTTACGGGCCCCAGAACTATGGCTACACCTTC.

This clonotype turned up a few times. The chain is built from TRBV29-1 and TRBJ2-7, with D possibly TRBD1 on 5 matching bases. The V gene's germline CDR1 is SQVTM and CDR2 ANQGSEA. V shed 3 bases and J shed 6 bases, with 27 bases lying between them. The CDR3 is 17 residues long. CDR3 DNA: TGCAGCGTTGATCGGGCCTTCGACAGCGATCGATGCTGCGAGCAGTACTTC. Residues: CSVDRAFDSDRCCEQYF.

This chain uses TRBV5-6 with TRBJ1-5, with D maybe TRBD1 (6 bases). The CDR3 length is 20 residues. Germline values: CDR1 SGHDT, CDR2 YYEEEE. V was clipped by 0 bases and J by 0 bases, with 22 bases between them. The DNA for the CDR3 is TGTGCCAGCAGCTTGGAGTTTCCAAAGTACAGGGAGTATAGCAATCAGCCCCAGCATTTT. Translating it yields CASSLEFPKYREYSNQPQHF. Full variable domain (rest looked up from reference TRBV5-6 and TRBJ1-5): DAGVTQSPTHLIKTRGQQVTLRCSPKSGHDTVSWYQQALGQGPQFIFQYYEEEERQRGNFPDRFSGHQFPNYSSELNVNALLLGDSALYLCASSLEFPKYREYSNQPQHFGDGTRLSIL.

This clonotype is a singleton in its sample. CDR3 DNA: TGCGCCAGCAGCCCCCGACAGGGGGAGAACACTGAAGCTTTCTTT. This sequence encodes CASSPRQGENTEAFF. The chain has TRBV5-1 and TRBJ1-1; 9 bases fit TRBD1. CDR1 SGHRS and CDR2 YFSETQ come from the germline V gene. The CDR3 contains 15 residues. V trimming: 4 bases; J trimming: 1 base; junction bases outside the gene matches: 5.

The chain uses TRBV7-9 and TRBJ2-2, with D possibly TRBD1 on 5 matching bases. Trimming stripped 5 bases from V and 8 bases from J, with 9 bases between. CDR3 size: 12 residues. Per the germline V gene, CDR1 is SEHNR and CDR2 is FQNEAQ (reference sequence). The CDR3 loop reads CASSQGRGELFF. Here the CDR3 DNA reads TGTGCCAGCAGCCAGGGCCGGGGGGAGCTGTTTTTT.

This clonotype has just a few counts. Relative to the germline gene, one junction end is altered; a read error may explain this. This chain uses TRBV13 with TRBJ2-1; D unclear. The CDR3 consists of 14 residues. Germline V gives CDR1 PRHDT, CDR2 FYEKMQ (reference sequence). CDR3 sequence: CASSLGGSYNEQFF. CDR3 nucleotides: TGTGCCAGCAGTTTAGGTGGCTCCTACAATGAGCAGTTCTTC.

CDR3 bases: TGCGCCAGCAGCCAAACTACGACCTTTTTGGGAGGGTCTGGCTACACCTTC. Translating it yields CASSQTTTFLGGSGYTF. This sequence joins TRBV4-3 and TRBJ1-2; D is ambiguous. This CDR3 contains 17 residues. V lost 2 bases, J lost 7 bases, and 23 bases lay in between. Germline V gene data show CDR1 as LGHNA and CDR2 as YSLEER.

The rearrangement links TRBV5-4 to TRBJ2-1; 14 nucleotides match TRBD2. V lost 3 bases to trimming and J lost 9 bases; unmatched junction nucleotides: 5. CDR1 is SGHNT and CDR2 is YYREEE in the germline V gene (reference sequence). This CDR3 region has 15 residues. The chain's CDR3 is CASSSSTSGRGEQFF. The CDR3 DNA is TGTGCCAGCAGCTCGTCGACTAGCGGGAGGGGTGAGCAGTTCTTC.

The rearrangement joins TRBV3-1 to TRBJ2-7, with a weak D call TRBD2 (6 bases). Trimming removed 4 bases from V and 3 bases from J, with 16 bases in between. The CDR3 is 15 residues long. CDR1 and CDR2 from the germline V gene are LGHDT and YNNKEL (reference sequence). CDR3 coding DNA: TGTGCCAGCAGCCCTAGGACTATCCCTTTCTACGAGCAGTACTTC. It yields the protein CASSPRTIPFYEQYF.

This chain connects TRBV2 to TRBJ2-7; D gene unclear. This CDR3 is built from 13 residues. V lost 1 base and J lost 3, with 7 bases in between. The germline V gene encodes CDR1 SNHLY and CDR2 FYNNEI. The CDR3 coding sequence is TGTGCCAGCAGTGAAGAAAAGGGCTACGAGCAGTACTTC. Translated, it gives CASSEEKGYEQYF.

The genes are TRBV20-1 and TRBJ1-4, with TRBD1 identical over 8 bases. The germline V gene encodes CDR1 DFQATT and CDR2 SNEGSKA (reference sequence). The ends lost 3 bases at V and 8 bases at J; junction bases unmatched: 8. The CDR3 contains 14 residues. CDR3 loop: CSARRTGTEEKLFF. DNA for the CDR3: TGCAGTGCTAGGAGGACAGGGACGGAAGAAAAACTGTTTTTT.

The genes are TRBV4-3 and TRBJ2-7; a possible D gene is TRBD1 (6 bases). V dropped 0 bases and J dropped 4 bases, with 13 bases sitting between them. Germline V gene sequence: CDR1 LGHNA, CDR2 YSLEER. CDR3 length: 15 amino acids. CDR3 in amino acids: CASSQDHTGFYEQYF. In nucleotides, the CDR3 is TGCGCCAGCAGCCAAGATCATACAGGGTTTTACGAGCAGTACTTC.

This sequence joins TRBV6-2 or TRBV6-3 and TRBJ2-7; 8 bases are a match to TRBD1. This CDR3 has 16 amino acids. CDR1 and CDR2 from the germline V gene are MNHEY and SVGEGT. J was trimmed by 3 bases and V by 4 bases; bases with no gene match: 11. CDR3 sequence reads: CASSSPISQGDYEQYF. CDR3 coding DNA: TGTGCCAGCAGTTCCCCGATATCACAGGGGGACTACGAGCAGTACTTC.

The chain recombines TRBV2 with TRBJ2-5, with 9 bases lining up with TRBD2. The ends lost 3 bases at V and 2 bases at J; junction bases unmatched: 1. The CDR3 has 14 amino acids. From germline, CDR1 is SNHLY and CDR2 FYNNEI. As DNA, the CDR3 is TGTGCCAGCAGTGAGCTAGCGGGACAAGAGACCCAGTACTTC. Its protein product is CASSELAGQETQYF. Complete variable domain (other parts from reference TRBV2 and TRBJ2-5): EPEVTQTPSHQVTQMGQEVILRCVPISNHLYFYWYRQILGQKVEFLVSFYNNEISEKSEIFDDQFSVERPDGSNFTLKIRSTKLEDSAMYFCASSELAGQETQYFGPGTRLLVL.

V is TRBV12-3 or TRBV12-4 and J is TRBJ1-2; TRBD1 aligns across 7 bases. V gave up 3 bases and J gave up 4 bases; unmatched junction bases: 8. The CDR3 is 15 amino acids. DNA of the CDR3: TGTGCCAGCAGTTTTAGTAACCGGGACAGCTATGGCTACACCTTC. This sequence encodes CASSFSNRDSYGYTF.

This clonotype was recorded once. CDR3: CASSLKFPSGRAGELFF. CDR3 in DNA: TGTGCCAGCAGCTTGAAATTTCCTAGCGGGAGGGCCGGGGAGCTGTTTTTT. The chain combines TRBV5-4 with TRBJ2-2, with 12 bases that match TRBD2. V lost 1 base, J lost 6 bases, and 7 bases stayed unmatched. Looked up from germline, CDR1 is SGHNT and CDR2 is YYREEE (reference sequence). The CDR3 has 17 amino acids.

The chain couples TRBV9 to TRBJ2-2; D unresolved. The ends were cut back, 0 bases at V and 4 bases at J, with 19 bases in the middle. The CDR3 loop spans 18 amino acids. Germline loops: CDR1 SGDLS, CDR2 YYNGEE. Here the CDR3 reads CASSVATGVGWGTGELFF. In DNA, the CDR3 is TGTGCCAGCAGCGTAGCTACGGGTGTCGGGTGGGGCACCGGGGAGCTGTTTTTT.

The genes are TRBV29-1 and TRBJ1-2, with D possibly TRBD1 on 6 matching bases. The germline gives CDR1 SQVTM, CDR2 ANQGSEA. The CDR3 has 14 residues. V was pared by 4 bases and J by 6 bases, with 18 bases between. CDR3 loop: CSVVPGQWVDGYTF. CDR3 in DNA: TGCAGCGTTGTTCCCGGACAGTGGGTCGATGGCTACACCTTC.

This clonotype was seen once. The CDR3 sequence: CASSQEIPRGPNYGYTF. CDR3 bases: TGTGCCAGCAGCCAAGAAATCCCCAGAGGGCCTAACTATGGCTACACCTTC. V gene TRBV3-1 combines with J gene TRBJ1-2; D not certain. The V and J ends lost 0 bases and 0 bases respectively, with 14 bases between them. The CDR3 is 17 residues long. CDR1 is LGHDT and CDR2 is YNNKEL in the germline V gene (reference sequence).